This TCR beta chain comes out of a study of shared clonotypes between healthy human individuals. Positive CCR7 selection of CD45RO-negative cells yielded the naive CD8 cells, and terminally differentiated effector memory CD45RA+ cells were excluded. None of the donors, who were healthy HIV-negative adults, had recently had acute infections or vaccinations. Regarding the study as a whole: Across subsets, estimated richness was generally greater for naive than for memory populations.

Points on this clone: The antigen is unknown. This specimen includes other DNA sequences encoding the same CDR3.

Sequenced by immunoSEQ multiplex PCR; TCRdb stores in-frame clones only, minus some. The sample lists around 1,900,000 clones, 85% to 95% occurring once. Material for sequencing was naive CD8+ T cells from PBMCs. This sequence was found in a man aged 18 to 30 in good health. Some clones in this sample may be carry-over from other donors' samples.

CDR3 DNA sequence: TGTGCCAGCAGTGTGACAGGTTCCTCCTACGAGCAGTACTTC. It codes for CASSVTGSSYEQYF. The chain carries TRBV28 and TRBJ2-7; D possibly corresponds to TRBD1 (6 bases). The germline CDR1 and CDR2 sequences are MDHEN and SYDVKM. The CDR3 runs 14 residues. Trimming took 5 bases from V and 0 from J, leaving 11 bases between them. The whole variable domain, remainder taken from reference TRBV28 and TRBJ2-7, is DVKVTQSSRYLVKRTGEKVFLECVQDMDHENMFWYRQDPGLGLRLIYFSYDVKMKEKGDIPEGYSVSREKKERFSLILESASTNQTSMYLCASSVTGSSYEQYFGPGTRLTVT.